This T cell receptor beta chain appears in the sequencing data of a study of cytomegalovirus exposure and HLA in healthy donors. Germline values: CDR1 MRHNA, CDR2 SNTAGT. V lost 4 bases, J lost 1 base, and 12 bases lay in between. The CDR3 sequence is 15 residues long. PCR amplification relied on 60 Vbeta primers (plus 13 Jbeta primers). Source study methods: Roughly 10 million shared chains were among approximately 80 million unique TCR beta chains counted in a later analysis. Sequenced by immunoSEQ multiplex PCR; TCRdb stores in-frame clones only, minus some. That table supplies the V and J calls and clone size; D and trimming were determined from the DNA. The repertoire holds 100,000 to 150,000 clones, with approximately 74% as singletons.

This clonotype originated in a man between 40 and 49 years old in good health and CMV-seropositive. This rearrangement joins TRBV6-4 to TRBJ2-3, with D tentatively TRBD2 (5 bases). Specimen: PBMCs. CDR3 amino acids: CASSAVARGTDTQYF. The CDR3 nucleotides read TGTGCCAGCAGTGCCGTGGCGAGGGGCACAGATACGCAGTATTTT.